The present T cell receptor (beta chain) was sequenced within a study of T cell responses to AZD1222 COVID-19 vaccine. Study-level background: Pooling of second doses given at about 4 or about 12 weeks was done. Overall study results and limits: At study baseline, merely six AZD1222 recipients were seropositive. Donors were chiefly white British, with a greater number of females, and clonal diversity was perhaps underestimated.

The germline V gene encodes CDR1 LNHDA and CDR2 SQIVND (reference sequence). Trimming took 6 bases from V and 2 from J, leaving 14 bases between them. The length of the CDR3 is 15 residues. Turning to this clone: The antigen remains unidentified.

TCRdb's table, derived via immunoSEQ multiplex PCR, lists solely in-frame clones and lacks some. This sample has about 100,000 clones; nearly 90% occur once, and the top ten carry less than 3.5%. This TCR was recovered from an adult in good health. This material consisted of peripheral blood, taken on day 0 of AZD1222 vaccination. The chain combines TRBV19 with TRBJ2-1; D remains ambiguous. CDR3 DNA sequence: TGTGCCAGTAGCCCCTCGGGCAGCCCCTACAATGAGCAGTTCTTC. Protein: CASSPSGSPYNEQFF.